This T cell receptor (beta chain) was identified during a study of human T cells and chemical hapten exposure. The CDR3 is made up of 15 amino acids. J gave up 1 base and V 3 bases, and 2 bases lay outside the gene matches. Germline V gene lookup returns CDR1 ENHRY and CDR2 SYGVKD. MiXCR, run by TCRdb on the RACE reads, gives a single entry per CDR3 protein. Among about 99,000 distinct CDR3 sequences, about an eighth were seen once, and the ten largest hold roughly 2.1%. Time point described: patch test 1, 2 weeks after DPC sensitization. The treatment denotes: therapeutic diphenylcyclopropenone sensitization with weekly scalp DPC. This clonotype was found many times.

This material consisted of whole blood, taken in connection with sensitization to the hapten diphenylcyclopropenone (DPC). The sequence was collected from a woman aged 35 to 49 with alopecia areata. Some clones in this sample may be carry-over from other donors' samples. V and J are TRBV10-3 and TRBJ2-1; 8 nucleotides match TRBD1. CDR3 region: CAISEGQGSYNEQFF. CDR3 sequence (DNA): TGTGCCATCAGTGAAGGACAGGGTTCCTACAATGAGCAGTTCTTC.